Sequencing of this T cell receptor (beta chain) was carried out in a study of blood T cell repertoires in COVID-19 (dated by TCRdb to the early 2020s). As for the study more broadly: The collaborator samples originated in the United States, Italy and Spain and spanned the acute and convalescent phases of COVID-19. Subjects who had been exposed to COVID-19, were actively infected with it, or had recovered from it provided the deeply sampled blood TCRbeta repertoires that made up the dataset. The sample metadata nearly always contained a de-identified subject ID, COVID-19 status, age in years and sex. Where available, HLA class I and class II types were taken from metadata supplied by the sample provider and were not determined by assay-based typing. The repertoires were released in a freely available public database intended as a resource for research on the immune response to SARS-CoV-2. The material from the prospective study consisted of cDNA or gDNA derived from T cells, B-cell-depleted T cells, or PBMCs. Samples were obtained from the ongoing ImmuneRACE study (first 160 participants) and from 1,200 or so subjects provided by 6 global collaborators. Broader findings and caveats from the paper: How much clinical and demographic metadata was included differed by source and by participant, and the metadata was provided uncurated.

Worth noting for this clone: This clone's antigen is unknown. No base-level quality is on record; no much larger clone is a single base apart.

TCRbeta CDR3 regions were amplified from genomic DNA using the immunoSEQ Assay, a bias-controlled multiplex PCR. The published analysis was carried out like this. Within the assay, amplification of reference gene primers was used to estimate how many nucleated cells each sample contained. To quantify the absolute abundance of each unique TCRbeta CDR3 rearrangement, sequence reads were collapsed and filtered. For each sample, productive Simpson clonality was calculated as the square root of Simpson's diversity index across productive rearrangements. The immuneACCESS repertoire file appears here via TCRdb, limited to in-frame rearrangements. These files lack a portion of the clones; in checked studies, under half of the deficit traces to unresolved V genes, and the cause of the others is not known. The DNA was the basis for D and trimming; V, J and clone size are from that table. In all, the sample holds more than 90,000 clones, and approximately 89% of those were seen once. The ten top clones hold approximately 10% of the sample.

Each collaborating institution followed its own protocols to collect whole blood in K2EDTA tubes. For TCRbeta analysis, collaborator samples were shipped as frozen whole blood, as isolated PBMCs, or as DNA extracted from either sample type. The TCR was taken from a woman aged 30 to 39 with acute or convalescent COVID-19. The sample was peripheral blood.

The nucleotide sequence is TGTGCCAGCAGCCCAGGGTCTGGCTACACCTTC. It specifies CASSPGSGYTF. This chain is built from TRBV2 and TRBJ1-2; matching of 5 bases hints at TRBD1 as the D gene. The CDR3 measures 11 amino acids from cysteine to phenylalanine. The entry retains the CDR3 DNA only, 33 bases that are in frame from base 1. CDR1 and CDR2, looked up from the germline V gene, are SNHLY and FYNNEI. The junction carries 9 bases between V and J, which are trimmed by 6 bases and 7 bases respectively.